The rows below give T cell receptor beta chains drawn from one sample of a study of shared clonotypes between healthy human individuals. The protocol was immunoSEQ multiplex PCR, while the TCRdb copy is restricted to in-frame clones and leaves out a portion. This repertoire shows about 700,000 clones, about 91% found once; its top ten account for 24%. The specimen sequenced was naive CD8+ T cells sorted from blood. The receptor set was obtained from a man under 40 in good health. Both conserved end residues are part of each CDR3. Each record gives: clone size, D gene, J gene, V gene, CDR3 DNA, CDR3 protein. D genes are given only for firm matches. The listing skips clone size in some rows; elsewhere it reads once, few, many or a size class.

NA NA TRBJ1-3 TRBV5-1 TGCGCCAGCAAACCAATACAGTTCTCTGGAAACACCATATATTTT CASKPIQFSGNTIYF
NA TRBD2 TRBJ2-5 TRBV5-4 TGTGCCAGCAGCTCAGTGACTAGCGGGAGGGAGACCCAGTACTTC CASSSVTSGRETQYF
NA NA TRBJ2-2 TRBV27 TGTGCCAGCGGGAGCGGTTTGGGCACCGGGGAGCTGTTTTTT CASGSGLGTGELFF
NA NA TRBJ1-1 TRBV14 TGTGCCAGCAGCCAAGTAGGGCTCGGCACTGAAGCTTTCTTT CASSQVGLGTEAFF
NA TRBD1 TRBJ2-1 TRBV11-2 TGTGCCAGCAGCCCCCGAGACAGGGTCCCTTACTTCGATGAGCAGTTCTTC CASSPRDRVPYFDEQFF
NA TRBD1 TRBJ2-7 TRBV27 TGTGCCAGCAGTACCGGGACAGGGGGCTACTACGAGCAGTACTTC CASSTGTGGYYEQYF
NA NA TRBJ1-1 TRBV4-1 TGCGCCAGCAGCCACGCAGTGGGGGGTGAAGCTTTCTTT CASSHAVGGEAFF
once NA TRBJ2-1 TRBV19 TGTGCCAGTAGTATTTTAGCGGATTCCTACAATGAGCAGTTCTTC CASSILADSYNEQFF
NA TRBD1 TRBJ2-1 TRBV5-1 TGCGCCTCATCCGGGGACAGGGGTTACAATGAGCAGTTCTTC CASSGDRGYNEQFF
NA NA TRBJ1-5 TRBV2 TGTGCCAGCAGACCGGACGGGGGCGCGGGCAATCAGCCCCAGCATTTT CASRPDGGAGNQPQHF
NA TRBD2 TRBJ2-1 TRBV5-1 TGCGCCAGCAGCACGGGGACTAGCGGGATAAATGAGCAGTTCTTC CASSTGTSGINEQFF
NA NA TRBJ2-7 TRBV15 TGTGCCACCAGCAGTGTGGGCTTATCAGGTCCGCAGTACTTC CATSSVGLSGPQYF
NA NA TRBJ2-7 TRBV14 TGTGCCAGCGTCCCGCGGGGTATCGGGGAGCAGTACTTC CASVPRGIGEQYF
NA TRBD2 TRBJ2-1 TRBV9 TGTGCCAGCAGCGTCGACGAGTTACTAGCGGGAGTTGTCAATGAGCAGTTCTTC CASSVDELLAGVVNEQFF
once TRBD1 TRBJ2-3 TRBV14 TGTGCCAGCAGCCTCTTACAGGGGCTAGGGGATACGCAGTATTTT CASSLLQGLGDTQYF
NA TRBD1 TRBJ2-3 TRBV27 TGTGCCAGCAGTTTATCGCTCGGGGACAGGGGGCTCGCAGATACGCAGTATTTT CASSLSLGDRGLADTQYF
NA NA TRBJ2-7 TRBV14 TGTGCCAGCAGCCCCTGGAGAGGGGAGCACGAGCAGTACTTC CASSPWRGEHEQYF
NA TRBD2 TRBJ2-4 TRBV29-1 TGCAGCGTCGTAGCGGGAGGGGAAAACATTCAGTACTTC CSVVAGGENIQYF
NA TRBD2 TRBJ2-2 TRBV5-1 TGCGCCAGCAGCCTGGTAGCGGGAGGATGGAACGGGGAGCTGTTTTTT CASSLVAGGWNGELFF
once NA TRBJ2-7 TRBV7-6 TGTGCCAGCAGCTTATCGGGCCGGGAGAGCTCCTACGAGCAGTACTTC CASSLSGRESSYEQYF
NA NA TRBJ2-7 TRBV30 TGTGCCTGGAGTCCCCAGCGGTGGGTCGCCCCCTACGAGCAGTACTTC CAWSPQRWVAPYEQYF
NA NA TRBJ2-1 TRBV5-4 TGTGCCAGCAGCTTTACGCGTGGGTCGTCGGCCTACAATGAGCAGTTCTTC CASSFTRGSSAYNEQFF
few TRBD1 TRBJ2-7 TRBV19 TGTGCCAGTAGCTTAACAGGGGGCTCCTACGAGCAGTACTTC CASSLTGGSYEQYF
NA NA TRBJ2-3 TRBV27 TGTGCCAGCAGTTTGGTCCACACAGATACGCAGTATTTT CASSLVHTDTQYF
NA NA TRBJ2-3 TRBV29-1 TGCAGCGCTGAAAGCGGAAGCACAGATACGCAGTATTTT CSAESGSTDTQYF
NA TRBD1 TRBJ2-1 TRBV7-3 TGTGCCAGCAGCTCGGGACAGTTTACGTCCTACAATGAGCAGTTCTTC CASSSGQFTSYNEQFF
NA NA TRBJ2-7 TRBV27 TGTGCCAGCAGTTACAGGAGCTCCTACGAGCAGTACTTC CASSYRSSYEQYF
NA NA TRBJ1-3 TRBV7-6 TGTGCCAGCAGCCGAGGGGGTAGCTCTGGAAACACCATATATTTT CASSRGGSSGNTIYF
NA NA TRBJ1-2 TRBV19 TGTGCCAGTAGTCCTTTCGTCGAGACTAACTATGGCTACACCTTC CASSPFVETNYGYTF
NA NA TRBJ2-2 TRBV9 TGTGCCAGCAGCGTAATCACCGGGGAGCTGTTTTTT CASSVITGELFF
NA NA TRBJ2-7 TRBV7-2 TGTGCCAGCAGCGTTGTAAACCACGAGCAGTACTTC CASSVVNHEQYF
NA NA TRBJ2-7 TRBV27 TGTGCCAGCAGCCTTGGCGAGGGGAGCTCGGTCTACGAGCAGTACTTC CASSLGEGSSVYEQYF
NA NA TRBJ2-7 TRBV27 TGTGCCAGCAGTTTATGGTCCAGGGCCGTCGACGAGCAGTACTTC CASSLWSRAVDEQYF
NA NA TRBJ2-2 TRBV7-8 TGTGCCAGCATATCGGCCGGGGAGCTGTTTTTT CASISAGELFF
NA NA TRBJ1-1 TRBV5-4 TGTGCCAGCAGCTTTCCCGGGGCCGAGAACACTGAAGCTTTCTTT CASSFPGAENTEAFF
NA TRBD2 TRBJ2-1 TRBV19 TGTGCCAGTAGTAGACTAGCGGGAAGCTCCTACAATGAGCAGTTCTTC CASSRLAGSSYNEQFF
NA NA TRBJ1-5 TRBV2 TGTGCCAGCAGAGCCAGGGCATACGATCAGCCCCAGCATTTT CASRARAYDQPQHF
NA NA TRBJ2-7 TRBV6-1 TGTGCCAGCAGCTGGACACAAACCTACGAGCAGTACTTC CASSWTQTYEQYF
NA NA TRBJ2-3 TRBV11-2 TGTGCCAGCAGCCCGGAATCTGCGGATACGCAGTATTTT CASSPESADTQYF